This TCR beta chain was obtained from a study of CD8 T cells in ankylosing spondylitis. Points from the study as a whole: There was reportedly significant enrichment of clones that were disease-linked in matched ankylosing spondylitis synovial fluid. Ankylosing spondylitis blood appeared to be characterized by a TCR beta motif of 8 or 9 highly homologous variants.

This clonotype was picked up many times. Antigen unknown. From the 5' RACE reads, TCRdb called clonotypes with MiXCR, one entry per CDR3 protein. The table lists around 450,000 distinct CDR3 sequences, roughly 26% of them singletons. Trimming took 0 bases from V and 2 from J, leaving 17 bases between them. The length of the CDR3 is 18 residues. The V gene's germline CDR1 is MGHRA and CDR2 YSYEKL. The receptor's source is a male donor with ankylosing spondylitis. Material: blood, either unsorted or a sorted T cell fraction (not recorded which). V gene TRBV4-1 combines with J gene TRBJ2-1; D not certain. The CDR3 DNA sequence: TGCGCCAGCAGCCAAGATATGGCTAGAAGTGTAACCTACAATGAGCAGTTCTTC. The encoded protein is CASSQDMARSVTYNEQFF.